This TCR beta chain was obtained from a study of T cells after yellow fever vaccination. Background on the study: Libraries from low-cell-number fractions were prepared with the SMART-Seq v4 Ultra Low Input RNA kit. General study findings and limits: Bulk-population clonotypes that are abundant could appear as contaminants in FACS-sorted repertoires. The secondary response showed a weaker magnitude and a faster peak, day 5 versus 15.

The germline CDR1 and CDR2 sequences are DFQATT and SNEGSKA (reference sequence). The CDR3 consists of 16 residues. Deletions cut 5 bases from V and 7 bases from J, with 21 bases between. 5'RACE template switching generated TCR cDNA, adding a universal primer site and UMIs. MiXCR, run by TCRdb on the 5' RACE reads, gives a single entry per CDR3 protein. Of hundreds of thousands of distinct CDR3 sequences listed, about 19% were seen once; the top ten hold roughly a sixth. The sample holds a few counts of this clonotype. Its antigen is not known. This receptor was taken from a man in his late teens or twenties who received the YFV17D yellow fever vaccine. Sequencing used PBMCs, obtained before the yellow fever booster vaccination. The V and J genes are TRBV20-1 and TRBJ1-6, with D unclear. CDR3 region: CSADVGASHPNSPLHF. The CDR3 nucleotides read TGCAGTGCTGACGTCGGTGCCTCGCATCCGAATTCACCCCTCCACTTT.